The next 30 T cell receptor beta chains were all read from a single sample in a study of metastatic and nonmetastatic thyroid tumors. TCRdb called clones again from the PCR reads with MiXCR. The sample lists roughly 13,000 clones, approximately 27% occurring once. Treatment of any kind had been given to no patient before thyroid surgery. Sequencing was done on a sample of tumor tissue. These receptors all stem from a female donor with papillary thyroid cancer or a benign thyroid nodule (not recorded which). Some clones in this sample may be carry-over from other donors' samples.

The chain recombines TRBV5-6 with TRBJ1-2, with TRBD1 matching 7 bases. The germline V gene has CDR1 SGHDT and CDR2 YYEEEE. This CDR3 has 14 amino acids. V shed 0 bases, J shed 1 base, and the junction held 0 bases outside the gene matches. The CDR3, as DNA: TGTGCCAGCAGCTTGGGACAGGGTAACTATGGCTACACCTTC. It translates to CASSLGQGNYGYTF.

This clone is labeled as medium-sized. The chain couples TRBV4-1 to TRBJ2-1; 10 bases align to TRBD2. CDR1 is MGHRA and CDR2 is YSYEKL in the germline V gene. CDR3 length: 17 amino acids. J was trimmed by 8 bases and V by 0 bases; bases with no gene match: 10. CDR3 sequence reads: CASSQDKASGGQHEQFF. The CDR3 coding sequence is TGCGCCAGCAGCCAAGATAAGGCTAGCGGGGGCCAACATGAGCAGTTCTTC.

Relative to its sample, this clone is medium-sized. Its ends do not fully match the called genes, so a read error is possible. V gene TRBV5-1 combines with J gene TRBJ2-7; D possibly matches TRBD1 or TRBD2 (6 bases each). The V gene's germline CDR1 is SGHRS and CDR2 YFSETQ. This CDR3 has 16 residues. CDR3 DNA: TGCGCCAGCAGCTTATTTCTACAGGGAGGCTCCAACGAGCAGTACTTC. Amino acid sequence: CASSLFLQGGSNEQYF.

This sequence joins TRBV11-1 and TRBJ2-5; D possibly corresponds to TRBD1 (5 bases). Between the trimmed V and J ends, which lost 6 bases and 0 bases, there was a span of 26 bases. Germline V gene lookup returns CDR1 SGHAT and CDR2 FQDESV (reference sequence). This CDR3 comprises 19 residues. CDR3 loop: CASSVRQSKAPPYQETQYF. CDR3 coding DNA: TGTGCCAGCAGTGTCAGACAGAGCAAGGCCCCCCCGTACCAAGAGACCCAGTACTTC.

At least ten counts were recorded for this clone. V is TRBV11-1 and J is TRBJ2-1; 11 positions agree with TRBD2. The CDR3 spans 16 residues. Trimming cost V 4 bases and J 5 bases; bases outside gene matches: 7. CDR1 SGHAT and CDR2 FQDESV come from the germline V gene (reference sequence). CDR3 in amino acids: CASSSPTSGSNNEQFF. The CDR3 bases are TGTGCCAGCAGCTCACCCACTAGCGGGAGTAACAATGAGCAGTTCTTC.

This clone was found a few times. The chain employs TRBV20-1 and TRBJ2-7; 7 bases are a match to TRBD2. CDR3 length: 14 amino acids. The V and J ends lost 3 bases and 1 base, in that order; junction bases with no gene match: 6. Germline values: CDR1 DFQATT, CDR2 SNEGSKA (reference sequence). Here the CDR3 DNA reads TGCAGTGCTAGTTGGACTAGGGGTTCCTACGAGCAGTACTTC. It yields the protein CSASWTRGSYEQYF.

V gene TRBV6-1 combines with J gene TRBJ1-5; 7 bases fit TRBD1. This CDR3 has 13 residues. Unmatched junction bases numbered 2, after V lost 5 bases and J lost 4 bases. Germline V lookup: CDR1 MNHNS, CDR2 SASEGT. The CDR3 here is CASSPQGNQPQHF. DNA for the CDR3: TGTGCCAGCAGTCCACAGGGGAATCAGCCCCAGCATTTT.

This sequence joins TRBV7-9 and TRBJ1-1, with D unresolved. Per germline, CDR1 SEHNR and CDR2 FQNEAQ (reference sequence). The V end lost 3 bases, the J end lost 2 bases, and 7 bases lay between the germline ends. The CDR3 consists of 13 residues. The CDR3 is CASSFSENTEAFF. CDR3 DNA sequence: TGTGCCAGCAGCTTCTCAGAAAACACTGAAGCTTTCTTT.

Relative to its sample, this clone is medium-sized. CDR3 sequence reads: CASSQGADTQYF. The DNA for the CDR3 is TGTGCCAGCAGCCAGGGGGCAGATACGCAGTATTTT. V is TRBV7-3 and J is TRBJ2-3; 7 positions agree with TRBD1. This CDR3 is built from 12 residues. V lost 5 bases and J lost 4; bases outside the gene matches: 0. The V gene's germline CDR1 is SGHTA and CDR2 FQGTGA.

The gene calls are TRBV7-8 and TRBJ2-5, with no clear D. V lost 2 bases and J 5 bases, leaving 15 bases between the germline ends. Looked up from germline, CDR1 is SGHVS and CDR2 is FQNEAQ. The CDR3 loop spans 15 amino acids. The CDR3: CASSLLPNEAETQYF. For the CDR3, the DNA is TGTGCCAGCAGCTTATTGCCGAACGAGGCCGAGACCCAGTACTTC.

There are a few counts of this clone. V gene TRBV28 combines with J gene TRBJ1-2; no clear D gene. This CDR3 region has 13 residues. The germline V and J ends were trimmed by 3 bases and 2 bases, with 7 bases remaining between them. Looked up from germline, CDR1 is MDHEN and CDR2 is SYDVKM. The CDR3 loop reads CASSFSQNYGYTF. CDR3 DNA sequence: TGTGCCAGCAGTTTTAGTCAGAACTATGGCTACACCTTC.

This rearrangement joins TRBV7-9 to TRBJ2-5; D unresolved. Germline V lookup: CDR1 SEHNR, CDR2 FQNEAQ (reference sequence). The CDR3 extends over 15 amino acids. V was shortened by 8 bases and J by 1 base, with 17 bases between the two germline ends. In nucleotides, the CDR3 is TGTGCCAGCGACGAGGTCGGCCCGAGCCAAGAGACCCAGTACTTC. Its protein product is CASDEVGPSQETQYF. Supplemented by reference TRBV7-9 and TRBJ2-5, the full variable domain reads DTGVSQNPRHKITKRGQNVTFRCDPISEHNRLYWYRQTLGQGPEFLTYFQNEAQLEKSRLLSDRFSAERPKGSFSTLEIQRTEQGDSAMYLCASDEVGPSQETQYFGPGTRLLVL.

The chain combines TRBV30 with TRBJ2-7, with 14 nucleotides matching TRBD2. This CDR3 has 15 residues. The trim removed 1 base at V and 7 bases at J, leaving 6 bases unmatched. Germline values: CDR1 GTSNPN, CDR2 SVGIG (reference sequence). CDR3 sequence (DNA): TGTGCCTGGAGTGGACCTGGGACTAGCGGGAGAGAGCAGTACTTC. Protein: CAWSGPGTSGREQYF.

The V call is TRBV28, the J call TRBJ2-7; TRBD1 might be the D (7 bases). CDR3 length: 15 residues. Trimming removed 4 bases at V and 3 bases at J, with 16 bases between. The germline V gene has CDR1 MDHEN and CDR2 SYDVKM. Here the CDR3 reads CASSSRTGLNYEQYF. The CDR3, as DNA: TGTGCCAGCAGTTCACGGACAGGACTAAACTACGAGCAGTACTTC.

The chain is built from TRBV7-8 and TRBJ2-7, with TRBD2 matching over 9 bases. Germline CDR1 is SGHVS and CDR2 is FQNEAQ. CDR3 length equals 13 residues. After removal of 9 bases from V and 3 bases from J, the junction contained 6 bases not matched to a gene. This chain's CDR3 is CAREIAGVYEQYF. The CDR3, as DNA: TGTGCCAGAGAGATAGCGGGAGTCTACGAGCAGTACTTC.

This clone occurred many times. This rearrangement joins TRBV7-2 to TRBJ2-3; D is possibly TRBD2 (5 bases). CDR3 length: 14 amino acids. Trimming left V 5 bases short and J 5 bases short, with 14 bases between. CDR1 is SGHTA, CDR2 FQGNSA, per germline. The CDR3 region is CASSRPSGEDTQYF. The DNA for the CDR3 is TGTGCCAGCAGCCGTCCTTCCGGGGAAGATACGCAGTATTTT.

Only a few counts were recorded for this clone. V usage is TRBV28 and J usage is TRBJ1-2; D gene uncertain. The CDR3 sequence is 10 residues long. V was cut by 5 bases and J by 8 bases, with 6 bases left in between. CDR1 and CDR2 from the germline V gene are MDHEN and SYDVKM. Here the CDR3 reads CASSGPGYTF. CDR3 nucleotides: TGTGCCAGCAGTGGCCCAGGCTACACCTTC.

J is TRBJ1-2 and V is TRBV3-1, with D tentatively TRBD1 (5 bases). CDR3 length equals 14 residues. V was pared by 4 bases and J by 6 bases, with 15 bases between. In germline, CDR1 is LGHDT, CDR2 YNNKEL (reference sequence). CDR3 region: CASSRLAGDDGYTF. CDR3 nucleotide sequence: TGTGCCAGCAGCCGCCTGGCGGGGGACGATGGCTACACCTTC.

V gene TRBV20-1 combines with J gene TRBJ2-1, with 12 bases fitting TRBD2. Per the germline V gene, CDR1 is DFQATT and CDR2 is SNEGSKA (reference sequence). The CDR3 is made up of 15 amino acids. V was clipped by 1 base and J by 4 bases; unmatched bases: 2. The CDR3 is CSARVTSGGYNEQFF. In nucleotides, the CDR3 is TGCAGTGCTAGAGTAACTAGCGGGGGGTACAATGAGCAGTTCTTC.

This clone was seen only a few times. V and J are TRBV5-6 and TRBJ1-4; D ambiguous. Germline lookup yields CDR1 SGHDT and CDR2 YYEEEE. The CDR3 length is 17 residues. The germline V and J ends were trimmed by 2 bases and 0 bases, with 14 bases remaining between them. CDR3 nucleotides: TGTGCCAGCAGCTTTTACCTGAACCCAACAACTAATGAAAAACTGTTTTTT. Translating gives CASSFYLNPTTNEKLFF.

The chain couples TRBV7-9 to TRBJ1-2; no definite D call. This CDR3 is built from 13 residues. Trimming took 1 base from V and 8 from J, leaving 11 bases between them. Germline assignment: CDR1 SEHNR and CDR2 FQNEAQ (reference sequence). The CDR3 region has the DNA TGTGCCAGCAGCTTAGGGGCGCAGAGCGGCTACACCTTC. It codes for CASSLGAQSGYTF.

This clone was found many times. A much larger clone is a single base away; this may be a read error. The rearrangement joins TRBV14 to TRBJ2-1; D unresolved. The CDR3 has 11 amino acids. From germline, CDR1 is SGHDN and CDR2 FVKESK. The CDR3 sequence: CASSSYNGQFF. CDR3 sequence (DNA): TGTGCCAGCAGCTCTTACAATGGGCAGTTCTTC.

This clone was detected only a few times. This rearrangement joins TRBV7-2 to TRBJ1-2, with D unclear. Germline CDR1 and CDR2: SGHTA and FQGNSA. V lost 5 bases and J lost 4, with 8 bases in between. The CDR3 contains 12 residues. The CDR3 reads CASSARTYGYTF. In DNA form, the CDR3 reads TGTGCCAGCAGCGCCCGGACCTATGGCTACACCTTC.

This clone came up many times. The same CDR3 is also encoded by other DNA sequences in this sample. The J gene is TRBJ2-3, the V gene TRBV27; 13 nucleotides align to TRBD2. This CDR3 contains 16 residues. The V gene end was trimmed by 4 bases and the J gene end by 3 bases; junction bases not matched to a gene: 4. Germline V lookup: CDR1 MNHEY, CDR2 SMNVEV (reference sequence). The CDR3 region is CASSSRLAGGTDTQYF. The CDR3 nucleotides read TGTGCCAGCAGTTCTCGACTAGCGGGAGGTACAGATACGCAGTATTTT.

Many counts were recorded for this clone. The chain uses TRBV7-8 and TRBJ1-3; a weak D match, TRBD1 (5 bases). The germline gives CDR1 SGHVS, CDR2 FQNEAQ. The V end was cut by 2 bases, the J end by 2 bases, with 13 bases between. The CDR3 has 16 amino acids. The CDR3 DNA sequence: TGTGCCAGCAGCTTACTCACAGGTGACGCTGGAAACACCATATATTTT. Its translation: CASSLLTGDAGNTIYF.

This clone was found many times. J is TRBJ2-5 and V is TRBV20-1; 10 nucleotides align to TRBD2. The CDR3 totals 17 residues. The V segment lost 6 bases and the J segment 4 bases; nucleotides outside the gene matches: 17. The germline V gene encodes CDR1 DFQATT and CDR2 SNEGSKA (reference sequence). The CDR3 sequence: CSALPHPSGRWGETQYF. As DNA, the CDR3 is TGCAGTGCCCTCCCTCACCCTAGCGGGAGATGGGGAGAGACCCAGTACTTC.

This clone is medium-sized in the sample. This chain joins TRBV5-8 and TRBJ1-3; 11 bases fit TRBD1. After removal of 0 bases from V and 8 bases from J, the junction contained 19 bases not matched to a gene. The CDR3 is made up of 20 amino acids. Looked up from germline, CDR1 is SGHTS and CDR2 is YDEGEE. This CDR3 is CASSLAKNFWDRGIGDTIYF. As DNA, the CDR3 is TGTGCCAGCAGCTTGGCTAAAAACTTCTGGGACAGGGGGATAGGGGACACCATATATTTT.

This clone has a count of ten or more. This specimen includes other DNA sequences encoding the same CDR3. The chain links TRBV18 to TRBJ1-6, with a possible D match to TRBD1 (6 bases). Trimming left V 6 bases short and J 9 bases short, with 12 bases between. The CDR3 is 13 amino acids. Germline V CDR1 and CDR2: KGHSH, LQKENI. The DNA for the CDR3 is TGTGCCAGCTCGCCAGGGGCCGGTTCACCCCTCCACTTT. This translates into CASSPGAGSPLHF.

At least ten counts were recorded for this clone. The chain links TRBV9 to TRBJ2-1, with 9 bases fitting TRBD2. V was pared by 3 bases and J by 4 bases, with 14 bases of the junction left unmatched. Germline V gene data show CDR1 as SGDLS and CDR2 as YYNGEE. CDR3 size: 18 residues. CDR3: CASSEKASAGGRYNEQFF. The CDR3 nucleotides are TGTGCCAGCAGCGAGAAGGCTTCGGCGGGGGGGCGTTACAATGAGCAGTTCTTC.

This clone was seen repeatedly, ten times or more. The chain's CDR3 is CASSWRAQETQYF. The CDR3, as DNA: TGTGCCAGCAGTTGGAGGGCGCAGGAGACCCAGTACTTC. The chain joins TRBV2 to TRBJ2-5; D is possibly TRBD2 (6 bases). CDR3 length: 13 amino acids. Germline-derived CDR1 and CDR2 are SNHLY and FYNNEI. V was cut by 5 bases and J by 5 bases, with 12 bases left in between.